This entry is about one TCR beta chain. The antigen remains unidentified. cDNA libraries for TRB were generated by 5' RACE incorporating UMI labels. TCRdb reprocessed the 5' RACE reads, with one entry per CDR3 protein and no DNA. Its table records approximately 96,000 distinct CDR3 sequences. The sample originates from a study of CXCR3-negative and CXCR3-positive naive CD8 T cells. Naive CD8+ T cells were CD45RO-CCR7+CD27+CD95-. The CDR3 length is 13 residues. General observations from the study: Naive subsets displayed similar surface CD5, and TCR strength was inferred from TRB CDR3 properties. Researchers report that CXCR3-positive naive cells carry more hydrophobic TRB CDR3s than CXCR3-negative naive cells.

The source of this sequence is a human donor in good health. Some clones in this sample may be carry-over from other donors' samples. The sequenced material came from naive CXCR3+ CD8+ T cells from blood. Stated subset: CD45RO-CCR7+CD27+CD95- naive CD8+ T cells expressing CXCR3 (TNR3+). The J gene is TRBJ1-5, the V gene TRBV12-3 or TRBV12-4; TCRdb lists TRBD1, though no DNA is available to test this call. The CDR3 protein is CASTPTGFGIQHF.